These 32 T cell receptor beta chains were sequenced from one sample in a study of response to subunit inactivated influenza vaccine. TCRdb reprocessed the RT-PCR reads via MiXCR and lists one record per CDR3 protein. Of hundreds of thousands of distinct CDR3 sequences listed, around 13% are singletons. This specimen consisted of PBMCs from blood, obtained about 14 days before vaccination. Receptor source: a man between 45 and 60 years old who received an inactivated influenza vaccine.

This rearrangement joins TRBV5-1 to TRBJ1-6; 9 positions agree with TRBD1. CDR3 size: 15 residues. Germline CDR1 is SGHRS and CDR2 is YFSETQ. The J segment lost 7 bases and the V segment lost 4 bases, leaving 6 bases of the junction unmatched. CDR3 coding DNA: TGCGCCAGCAGCGACGGGACAGGGTGGAATTCACCCCTCCACTTT. Protein sequence: CASSDGTGWNSPLHF.

The chain's CDR3 is CASSQGDRSTDTQYF. CDR3 sequence (DNA): TGTGCCAGCAGTCAAGGGGACAGGAGCACAGATACGCAGTATTTT. The chain employs TRBV6-1 and TRBJ2-3; 8 bases fit TRBD1. CDR1 and CDR2 from the germline V gene are MNHNS and SASEGT. CDR3 length equals 15 residues. The junction had 4 bases not matched to a gene; V was cut back by 5 bases and J by 0 bases.

The chain employs TRBV7-3 and TRBJ2-2; the match to TRBD2 covers 11 bases. CDR3 length: 16 amino acids. CDR1 is SGHTA and CDR2 is FQGTGA in the germline V gene. V was pared by 4 bases and J by 4 bases, with 5 bases of the junction left unmatched. The CDR3 DNA reads TGTGCCAGCAGCTACCTAGCGGGAGGCTCCACCGGGGAGCTGTTTTTT. This translates into CASSYLAGGSTGELFF.

This clonotype occurred a few times. The V and J genes are TRBV7-2 and TRBJ2-5, with D possibly being TRBD2 (6 bases). V was trimmed by 5 bases and J by 5 bases, leaving 18 bases between them. This CDR3 comprises 15 residues. Germline CDR1 reads SGHTA; CDR2 reads FQGNSA. CDR3 nucleotide sequence: TGTGCCAGCAGCCCCCGGGGCCAAAGCGGGGAGACCCAGTACTTC. Amino acid sequence: CASSPRGQSGETQYF. Looking up the rest from reference TRBV7-2 and TRBJ2-5 gives the full variable domain: GAGVSQSPSNKVTEKGKDVELRCDPISGHTALYWYRQSLGQGLEFLIYFQGNSAPDKSGLPSDRFSAERTGGSVSTLTIQRTQQEDSAVYLCASSPRGQSGETQYFGPGTRLLVL.

This clonotype appeared a few times. The gene calls are TRBV27 and TRBJ2-1, with 11 nucleotides matching TRBD1. From germline, CDR1 is MNHEY and CDR2 SMNVEV (reference sequence). There are 14 residues in the CDR3. Losses at the gene ends were 6 bases for V and 7 bases for J; bases not matched to a gene: 5. In DNA form, the CDR3 reads TGTGCCAGCAGCTGGGACAGGGGGAATAATGAGCAGTTCTTC. Translation gives CASSWDRGNNEQFF.

The rearrangement joins TRBV28 to TRBJ1-3, with D unclear. V lost 5 bases and J 0 bases, leaving 14 bases between the germline ends. Looked up from germline, CDR1 is MDHEN and CDR2 is SYDVKM. The CDR3 consists of 16 residues. CDR3 amino acids: CASSLRTGDSGNTIYF. In nucleotides, the CDR3 is TGTGCCAGCAGTCTCCGGACGGGCGACTCTGGAAACACCATATATTTT.

This clonotype has only a few counts. The gene calls are TRBV7-2 and TRBJ1-2, with a possible D match to TRBD1 (5 bases). Germline CDR1 is SGHTA and CDR2 is FQGNSA. Trimming removed 6 bases from V and 1 base from J, with 9 bases in between. This CDR3 is 13 amino acids long. The CDR3 sequence is CASRTANNYGYTF. In nucleotides, the CDR3 is TGTGCCAGCAGGACAGCTAATAACTATGGCTACACCTTC.

The chain links TRBV7-3 to TRBJ2-1; 10 bases match TRBD2. The CDR3 is made up of 14 amino acids. From germline, CDR1 is SGHTA and CDR2 FQGTGA. The J segment lost 11 bases and the V segment lost 5 bases, leaving 9 bases of the junction unmatched. CDR3 nucleotide sequence: TGTGCCAGCAGCCGTGGTCTAGCGGGAGCAAAGCAGTTCTTC. Amino acid sequence: CASSRGLAGAKQFF.

This clonotype showed up just a few times. The chain uses TRBV7-2 and TRBJ2-1; TRBD2 agrees at 11 bases. Germline-derived CDR1 and CDR2 are SGHTA and FQGNSA. Trimming removed 5 bases from V and 9 bases from J; junction bases left unmatched: 12. This CDR3 region has 16 residues. As DNA, the CDR3 is TGTGCCAGCAGCCCTCGACTAGCGGGACGCCTTGGTGAGCAGTTCTTC. Amino acids: CASSPRLAGRLGEQFF.

This chain uses TRBV5-1 with TRBJ2-7, with D perhaps matching TRBD1 or TRBD2 (5 bases each). Germline loops: CDR1 SGHRS, CDR2 YFSETQ. The V end lost 3 bases, the J end lost 6 bases, and 16 bases lay between the germline ends. The CDR3 is made up of 14 amino acids. DNA of the CDR3: TGCGCCAGCAGCTCCGAACCGGGTGGGACCGAGCAGTACTTC. Encoded protein: CASSSEPGGTEQYF.

This clonotype has a count of ten or more. The chain couples TRBV3-1 to TRBJ2-2, with D possibly being TRBD1 (7 bases). The CDR3 is 15 residues long. In germline, CDR1 is LGHDT, CDR2 YNNKEL (reference sequence). V gave up 5 bases and J gave up 0 bases, with 10 bases separating them. The DNA for the CDR3 is TGTGCCAGCAGCGGCGGGACAGCGAACACCGGGGAGCTGTTTTTT. This gives the protein CASSGGTANTGELFF.

This clonotype appeared a few times. The V call is TRBV29-1, the J call TRBJ2-3; TRBD2 matches 7 bases. The CDR3 extends over 13 amino acids. The trim removed 4 bases at V and 4 bases at J, leaving 5 bases unmatched. Germline CDR1 is SQVTM and CDR2 is ANQGSEA. CDR3 DNA: TGCAGCGTTGGGCGGGGGACCGCAGATACGCAGTATTTT. Protein product: CSVGRGTADTQYF.

This clonotype showed up just a few times. The rearrangement uses TRBV11-3 and TRBJ1-5; weak D call: TRBD1 (5 bases). The germline V and J ends were trimmed by 1 base and 5 bases, with 15 bases remaining between them. The CDR3 extends over 16 amino acids. The germline CDR1 and CDR2 sequences are SGHNT and YENEEA. The CDR3, as DNA: TGTGCCAGCAGCTTAGGAACCCAGGGAACGGATCAGCCCCAGCATTTT. Its translation is CASSLGTQGTDQPQHF.

The chain combines TRBV6-5 with TRBJ2-3, with 7 bases identical to TRBD2. Germline CDR1 and CDR2: MNHEY and SVGAGI. J gave up 13 bases and V 3 bases, and 4 bases lay outside the gene matches. CDR3 length equals 11 residues. The chain's CDR3 is CASSYGTKEYF. The CDR3 DNA is TGTGCCAGCAGTTATGGGACTAAGGAGTATTTT.

This clonotype was seen more than once but under ten times. V and J are TRBV24-1 and TRBJ1-2; D might be TRBD1 (5 bases). With 4 bases removed from V and 1 base from J, the gap between germline ends came to 21 bases. CDR1 and CDR2 (germline): KGHDR, SFDVKD. CDR3 length: 18 amino acids. The CDR3 loop reads CATSDSDKTAFDNYGYTF. In nucleotides, the CDR3 is TGTGCCACCAGTGACTCCGATAAGACAGCTTTTGATAACTATGGCTACACCTTC.

V and J are TRBV12-3 or TRBV12-4 and TRBJ2-3; a possible D gene is TRBD2 (6 bases). The CDR3 runs to 16 residues. Between the trimmed V and J ends, which lost 6 bases and 4 bases, there was a span of 20 bases. The CDR3 loop reads CASRAGPRQYPDTQYF. The DNA of the CDR3 is TGTGCCAGCAGGGCGGGGCCCCGTCAGTATCCAGATACGCAGTATTTT.

This clonotype was counted at least ten times. The chain has TRBV7-6 and TRBJ2-5, with D perhaps TRBD1 (5 bases). Trimming pared 1 base from V and 4 bases from J, leaving 10 bases between. Germline-derived CDR1 and CDR2 are SGHVS and FNYEAQ. CDR3 size: 14 residues. The CDR3 DNA reads TGTGCCAGCAGCTTAGGTTTCCAGGGAGAGACCCAGTACTTC. This encodes CASSLGFQGETQYF.

This clonotype was found a few times. V gene TRBV6-5 combines with J gene TRBJ2-6; the match to TRBD1 covers 10 bases. V lost 0 bases and J lost 0; bases outside the gene matches: 2. CDR3 length: 18 residues. Germline V gene lookup returns CDR1 MNHEY and CDR2 SVGAGI. The CDR3 loop reads CASSYSRQGASGANVLTF. The CDR3 DNA sequence: TGTGCCAGCAGTTACTCTAGACAGGGGGCCTCTGGGGCCAACGTCCTGACTTTC.

CDR3 sequence: CASSQILPEQEETQYF. The DNA for the CDR3 is TGTGCCAGCAGCCAAATTCTCCCCGAGCAGGAAGAGACCCAGTACTTC. This chain links TRBV7-8 with TRBJ2-5; no firm D call. CDR3 length: 16 residues. Germline CDR1 SGHVS, CDR2 FQNEAQ. V lost 5 bases and J 3 bases, leaving 19 bases between the germline ends.

A note on this clonotype: One junction end disagrees with the germline gene, perhaps due to a read error. As DNA, the CDR3 is TGCTCCAGCAGTTTTAGGGTCTCCTACAAGCAGTACTTC. The encoded protein is CSSSFRVSYKQYF. The V and J genes are TRBV5-1 and TRBJ2-7; D not resolved. The CDR3 runs to 13 residues. Germline loops: CDR1 SGHRS, CDR2 YFSETQ.

The V and J genes are TRBV9 and TRBJ2-3; tentatively, D is TRBD1 or TRBD2 (7 bases each). Germline CDR1 and CDR2: SGDLS and YYNGEE. This CDR3 is built from 19 residues. Trimming shortened V by 0 bases and J by 4 bases, and 24 bases separated the two germline ends. The CDR3 spells CASSVAGLAAGGYADTQYF. The CDR3 region has the DNA TGTGCCAGCAGCGTAGCAGGGCTAGCGGCAGGGGGGTACGCAGATACGCAGTATTTT. Complete variable domain (other parts from reference TRBV9 and TRBJ2-3): DSGVTQTPKHLITATGQRVTLRCSPRSGDLSVYWYQQSLDQGLQFLIQYYNGEERAKGNILERFSAQQFPDLHSELNLSSLELGDSALYFCASSVAGLAAGGYADTQYFGPGTRLTVL.

The chain links TRBV18 to TRBJ1-3; D is possibly TRBD1 (6 bases). The CDR3 runs to 16 residues. Trimming stripped 3 bases from V and 2 bases from J, with 14 bases between. In germline, CDR1 is KGHSH, CDR2 LQKENI. The CDR3 loop reads CASSPLQGLAGNTIYF. The DNA for the CDR3 is TGTGCCAGCTCACCGTTACAGGGCCTCGCTGGAAACACCATATATTTT.

This clonotype was counted many times. The J gene is TRBJ2-2, the V gene TRBV7-9, with a possible D match to TRBD1 (5 bases). Germline V CDR1 and CDR2: SEHNR, FQNEAQ (reference sequence). The CDR3 sequence is 16 residues long. The V end lost 3 bases, the J end lost 0 bases, and 11 bases lay between the germline ends. In nucleotides, the CDR3 is TGTGCCAGCAGCTTTACTGACAGCCCGAACACCGGGGAGCTGTTTTTT. This encodes CASSFTDSPNTGELFF.

This clonotype was seen only a few times. The chain joins TRBV11-2 to TRBJ1-5; D is unclear. This CDR3 contains 13 residues. Trimming pared 2 bases from V and 7 bases from J, leaving 9 bases between. Germline CDR1 SGHAT, CDR2 FQNNGV. The CDR3 spells CASSLQIRQPQHF. DNA of the CDR3: TGTGCCAGCAGCTTACAGATTCGGCAGCCCCAGCATTTT.

This clonotype was counted many times. The chain combines TRBV6-2 or TRBV6-3 with TRBJ2-1; D possibly corresponds to TRBD1 (5 bases). The CDR3 has 16 residues. Germline loops: CDR1 MNHEY, CDR2 SVGEGT. V was shortened by 4 bases and J by 2 bases, with 15 bases between the two germline ends. CDR3 sequence reads: CASSSRWGGPYNEQFF. CDR3 bases: TGTGCCAGCAGTTCCCGTTGGGGCGGTCCCTACAATGAGCAGTTCTTC.

The table lists this clonotype with many counts. This sequence joins TRBV7-9 and TRBJ2-7; 9 nucleotides match TRBD1. Unmatched junction bases numbered 10, after V lost 5 bases and J lost 5 bases. CDR3 length equals 15 residues. The germline CDR1 and CDR2 sequences are SEHNR and FQNEAQ (reference sequence). CDR3 nucleotides: TGTGCCAGCAGCCCCCGGGACAGGGAGACCCACGAGCAGTACTTC. Protein: CASSPRDRETHEQYF.

This clonotype was recorded a few times. V usage is TRBV11-2 and J usage is TRBJ1-4; no definite D call. CDR1 is SGHAT, CDR2 FQNNGV, per germline. Trimming took 1 base from V and 6 from J, leaving 18 bases between them. The CDR3 runs 17 residues. In DNA, the CDR3 is TGTGCCAGCAGCTTAGTCAAAAACCGTTTTTCCGATGAAAAACTGTTTTTT. Amino acid sequence: CASSLVKNRFSDEKLFF.

This clonotype was seen a handful of times. Here the CDR3 DNA reads TGTGCCAGCAGCTTAGTTGGACTAGCGGGAGGTTCCTACAATGAGCAGTTCTTC. The encoded protein is CASSLVGLAGGSYNEQFF. The chain uses TRBV11-2 and TRBJ2-1, with 14 positions matching TRBD2. J gave up 1 base and V 1 base, and 3 bases lay outside the gene matches. CDR1 SGHAT and CDR2 FQNNGV come from the germline V gene. The CDR3 is made up of 18 amino acids.

The CDR3 reads CSARDLASAKRYNEQFF. For the CDR3, the DNA is TGCAGTGCTAGAGATCTGGCTAGCGCTAAGCGTTACAATGAGCAGTTCTTC. The chain has TRBV20-1 and TRBJ2-1; a possible D gene is TRBD2 (6 bases). Germline V gives CDR1 DFQATT, CDR2 SNEGSKA (reference sequence). V was trimmed by 0 bases and J by 4 bases, leaving 19 bases between them. The CDR3 has 17 amino acids.

This sequence joins TRBV4-3 and TRBJ2-3; TRBD1 matches 11 bases. This CDR3 comprises 17 residues. Germline assignment: CDR1 LGHNA and CDR2 YSLEER. Losses at the gene ends were 0 bases for V and 5 bases for J; bases not matched to a gene: 7. The CDR3 DNA reads as TGCGCCAGCAGCCAAGACGCTTCGGGACAGGGGGGAGATACGCAGTATTTT. Protein: CASSQDASGQGGDTQYF.

Only a few counts were recorded for this clonotype. The V and J genes are TRBV5-1 and TRBJ2-1; D perhaps matches TRBD2 (6 bases). Germline V gives CDR1 SGHRS, CDR2 YFSETQ. The CDR3 covers 16 residues. V was pared by 0 bases and J by 6 bases, with 16 bases between. This CDR3 reads CASSLEERRAANEQFF. CDR3 nucleotides: TGCGCCAGCAGCTTGGAGGAGAGGAGGGCCGCCAATGAGCAGTTCTTC. The full variable domain, rest sourced from reference TRBV5-1 and TRBJ2-1, is KAGVTQTPRYLIKTRGQQVTLSCSPISGHRSVSWYQQTPGQGLQFLFEYFSETQRNKGNFPGRFSGRQFSNSRSEMNVSTLELGDSALYLCASSLEERRAANEQFFGPGTRLTVL.

The rearrangement uses TRBV10-3 and TRBJ2-7; D gene unclear. Per the germline V gene, CDR1 is ENHRY and CDR2 is SYGVKD. This CDR3 region has 15 residues. The germline V and J ends were trimmed by 0 bases and 4 bases, with 13 bases remaining between them. The chain's CDR3 is CAISESTGGVYEQYF. The CDR3 nucleotides are TGTGCCATCAGTGAGTCGACGGGTGGGGTTTACGAGCAGTACTTC.